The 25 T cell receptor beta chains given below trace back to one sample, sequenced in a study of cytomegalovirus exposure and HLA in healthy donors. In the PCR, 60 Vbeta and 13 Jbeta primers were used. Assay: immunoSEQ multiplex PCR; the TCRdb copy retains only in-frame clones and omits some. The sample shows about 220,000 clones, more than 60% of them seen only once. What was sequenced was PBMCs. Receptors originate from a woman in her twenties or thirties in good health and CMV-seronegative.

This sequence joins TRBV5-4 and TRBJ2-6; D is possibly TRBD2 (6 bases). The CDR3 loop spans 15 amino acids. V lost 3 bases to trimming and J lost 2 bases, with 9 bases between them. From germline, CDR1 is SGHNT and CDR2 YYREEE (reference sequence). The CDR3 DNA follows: TGTGCCAGCAGCTGGGCGGGGACTGGGGCCAACGTCCTGACTTTC. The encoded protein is CASSWAGTGANVLTF.

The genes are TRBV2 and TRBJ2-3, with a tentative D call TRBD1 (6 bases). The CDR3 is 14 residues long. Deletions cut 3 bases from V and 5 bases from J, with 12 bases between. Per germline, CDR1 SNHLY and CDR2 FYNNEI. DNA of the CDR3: TGTGCCAGCAGTGAGGGGACATCCGGAGATACGCAGTATTTT. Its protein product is CASSEGTSGDTQYF.

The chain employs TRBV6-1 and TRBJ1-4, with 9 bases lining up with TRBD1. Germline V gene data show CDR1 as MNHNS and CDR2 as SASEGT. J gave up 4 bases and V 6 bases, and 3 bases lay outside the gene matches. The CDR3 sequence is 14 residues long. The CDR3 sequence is CASRPTGGNEKLFF. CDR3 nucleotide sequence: TGTGCCAGCAGACCGACAGGGGGTAATGAAAAACTGTTTTTT.

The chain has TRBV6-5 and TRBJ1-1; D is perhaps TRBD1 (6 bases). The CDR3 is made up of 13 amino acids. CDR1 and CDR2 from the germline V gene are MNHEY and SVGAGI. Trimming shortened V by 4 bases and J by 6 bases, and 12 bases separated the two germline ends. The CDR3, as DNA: TGTGCCAGCAGTTTAGCGGGGGGCTCTGAAGCTTTCTTT. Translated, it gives CASSLAGGSEAFF.

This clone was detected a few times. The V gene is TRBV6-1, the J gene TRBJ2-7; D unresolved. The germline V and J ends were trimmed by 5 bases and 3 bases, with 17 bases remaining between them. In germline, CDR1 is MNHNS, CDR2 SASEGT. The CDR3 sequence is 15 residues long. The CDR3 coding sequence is TGTGCCAGCAGTCCCCATTACTCCAGACACTACGAGCAGTACTTC. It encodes CASSPHYSRHYEQYF.

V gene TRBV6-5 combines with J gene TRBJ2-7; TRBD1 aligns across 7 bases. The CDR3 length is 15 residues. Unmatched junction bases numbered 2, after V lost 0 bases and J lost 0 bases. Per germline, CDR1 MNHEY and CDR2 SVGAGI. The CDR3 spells CASSYSTGISYEQYF. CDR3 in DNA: TGTGCCAGCAGTTACTCGACAGGGATCTCCTACGAGCAGTACTTC.

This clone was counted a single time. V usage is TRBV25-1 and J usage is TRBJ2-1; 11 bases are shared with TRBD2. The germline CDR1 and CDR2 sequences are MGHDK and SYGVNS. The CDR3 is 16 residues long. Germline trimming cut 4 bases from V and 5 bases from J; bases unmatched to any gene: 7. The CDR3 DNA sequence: TGTGCCAGCAGTGCCTATAGCGGGGGGGGAAACAATGAGCAGTTCTTC. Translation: CASSAYSGGGNNEQFF. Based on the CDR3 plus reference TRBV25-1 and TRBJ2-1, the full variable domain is EADIYQTPRYLVIGTGKKITLECSQTMGHDKMYWYQQDPGMELHLIHYSYGVNSTEKGDLSSESTVSRIRTEHFPLTLESARPSHTSQYLCASSAYSGGGNNEQFFGPGTRLTVL.

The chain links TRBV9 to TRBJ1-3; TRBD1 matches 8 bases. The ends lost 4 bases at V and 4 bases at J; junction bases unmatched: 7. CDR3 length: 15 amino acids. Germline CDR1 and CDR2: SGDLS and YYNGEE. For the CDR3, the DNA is TGTGCCAGCAGCTCTCAGGGGGCGTTGGGAAACACCATATATTTT. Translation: CASSSQGALGNTIYF.

The CDR3 loop reads CASSPTGGQQDEQYF. The CDR3 DNA sequence: TGCGCCAGCAGCCCAACAGGAGGGCAACAAGACGAGCAGTACTTC. This chain uses TRBV5-1 with TRBJ2-5; maybe TRBD2 (6 bases). Judging by the DNA end, TRBJ2-7 fits better; the J call may be wrong. This CDR3 has 15 residues. CDR1 and CDR2 from the germline V gene are SGHRS and YFSETQ.

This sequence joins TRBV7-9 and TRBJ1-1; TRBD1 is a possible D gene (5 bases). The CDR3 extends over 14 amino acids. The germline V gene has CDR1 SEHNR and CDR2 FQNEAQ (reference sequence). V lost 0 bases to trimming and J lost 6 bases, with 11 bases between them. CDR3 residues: CASSLAGGEAEAFF. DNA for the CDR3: TGTGCCAGCAGCTTAGCGGGGGGAGAGGCTGAAGCTTTCTTT.

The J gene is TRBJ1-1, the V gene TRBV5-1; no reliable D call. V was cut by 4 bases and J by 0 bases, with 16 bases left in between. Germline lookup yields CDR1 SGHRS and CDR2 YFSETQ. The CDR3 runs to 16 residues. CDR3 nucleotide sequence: TGCGCCAGCAGCCCTGAGGCCCAGCTTATGAACACTGAAGCTTTCTTT. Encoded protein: CASSPEAQLMNTEAFF.

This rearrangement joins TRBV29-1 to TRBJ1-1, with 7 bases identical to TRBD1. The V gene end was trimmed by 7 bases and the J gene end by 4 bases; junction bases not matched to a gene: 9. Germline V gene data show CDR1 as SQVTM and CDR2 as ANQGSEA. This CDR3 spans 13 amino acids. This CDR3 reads CSAKTGWVTEAFF. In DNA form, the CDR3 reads TGCAGCGCCAAGACAGGGTGGGTCACTGAAGCTTTCTTT.

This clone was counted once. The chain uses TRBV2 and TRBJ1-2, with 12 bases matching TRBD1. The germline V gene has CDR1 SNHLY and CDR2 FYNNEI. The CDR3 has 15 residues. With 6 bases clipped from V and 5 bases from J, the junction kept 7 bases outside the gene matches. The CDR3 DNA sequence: TGTGCCAGCAGGGGCGGGACAGGGGGCGCGTATGGCTACACCTTC. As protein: CASRGGTGGAYGYTF. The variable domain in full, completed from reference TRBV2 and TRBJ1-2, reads EPEVTQTPSHQVTQMGQEVILRCVPISNHLYFYWYRQILGQKVEFLVSFYNNEISEKSEIFDDQFSVERPDGSNFTLKIRSTKLEDSAMYFCASRGGTGGAYGYTFGSGTRLTVV.

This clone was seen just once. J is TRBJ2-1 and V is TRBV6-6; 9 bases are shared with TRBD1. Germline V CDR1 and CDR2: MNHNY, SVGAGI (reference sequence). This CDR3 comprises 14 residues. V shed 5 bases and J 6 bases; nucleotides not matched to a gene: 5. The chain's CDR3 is CASSQQGASNEQFF. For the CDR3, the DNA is TGTGCCAGCAGTCAACAGGGGGCGAGCAATGAGCAGTTCTTC.

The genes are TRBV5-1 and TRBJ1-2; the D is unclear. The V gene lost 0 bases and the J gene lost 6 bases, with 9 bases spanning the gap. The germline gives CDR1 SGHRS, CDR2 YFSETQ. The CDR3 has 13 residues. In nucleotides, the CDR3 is TGCGCCAGCAGCTTGGAGCCCCAGGATGGCTACACCTTC. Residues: CASSLEPQDGYTF.

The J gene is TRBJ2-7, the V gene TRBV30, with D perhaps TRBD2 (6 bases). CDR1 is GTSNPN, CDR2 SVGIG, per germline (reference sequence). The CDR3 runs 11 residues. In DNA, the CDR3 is TGTGCATGGGCGGCCGGGGGCGAGCAGTACTTC. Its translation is CAWAAGGEQYF.

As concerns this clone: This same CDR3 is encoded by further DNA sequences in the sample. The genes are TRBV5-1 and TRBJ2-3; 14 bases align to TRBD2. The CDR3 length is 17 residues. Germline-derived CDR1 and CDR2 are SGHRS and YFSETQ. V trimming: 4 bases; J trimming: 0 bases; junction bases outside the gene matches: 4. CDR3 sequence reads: CASSRTSGGPSTDTQYF. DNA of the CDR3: TGCGCCAGCAGCAGGACTAGCGGGGGGCCGAGCACAGATACGCAGTATTTT.

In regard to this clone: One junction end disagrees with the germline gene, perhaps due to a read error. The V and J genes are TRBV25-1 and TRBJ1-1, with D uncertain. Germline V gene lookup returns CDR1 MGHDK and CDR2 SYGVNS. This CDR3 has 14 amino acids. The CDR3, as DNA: TGTGCCAGCAGTGAATCATACAGCCCATTTGAAGATTTCTTT. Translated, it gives CASSESYSPFEDFF.

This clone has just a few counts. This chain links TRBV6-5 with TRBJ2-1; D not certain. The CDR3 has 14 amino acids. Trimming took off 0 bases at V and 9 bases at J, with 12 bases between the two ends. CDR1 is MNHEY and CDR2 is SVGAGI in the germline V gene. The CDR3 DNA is TGTGCCAGCAGTTACTCCCCCACCCTAGGTGAGCAGTTCTTC. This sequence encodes CASSYSPTLGEQFF.

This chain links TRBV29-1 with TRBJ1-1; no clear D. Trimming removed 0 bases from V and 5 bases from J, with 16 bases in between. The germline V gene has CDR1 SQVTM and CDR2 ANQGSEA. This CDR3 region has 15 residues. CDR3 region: CSVEEPRGIPTEAFF. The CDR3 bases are TGCAGCGTTGAAGAACCCCGCGGGATTCCGACTGAAGCTTTCTTT. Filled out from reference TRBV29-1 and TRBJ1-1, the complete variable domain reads SAVISQKPSRDICQRGTSLTIQCQVDSQVTMMFWYRQQPGQSLTLIATANQGSEATYESGFVIDKFPISRPNLTFSTLTVSNMSPEDSSIYLCSVEEPRGIPTEAFFGQGTRLTVV.

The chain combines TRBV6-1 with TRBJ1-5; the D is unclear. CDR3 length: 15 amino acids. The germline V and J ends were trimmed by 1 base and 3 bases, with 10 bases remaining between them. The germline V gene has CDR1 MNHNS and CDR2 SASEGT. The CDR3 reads CASSEVGRNNQPQHF. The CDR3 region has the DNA TGTGCCAGCAGTGAAGTCGGCAGGAACAATCAGCCCCAGCATTTT.

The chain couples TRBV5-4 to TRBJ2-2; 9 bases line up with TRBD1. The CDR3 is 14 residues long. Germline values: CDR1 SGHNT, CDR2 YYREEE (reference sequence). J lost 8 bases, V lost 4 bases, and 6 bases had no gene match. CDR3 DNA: TGTGCCAGCAGCCCGGGACAGGGTCTGGGGGAGCTGTTTTTT. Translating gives CASSPGQGLGELFF. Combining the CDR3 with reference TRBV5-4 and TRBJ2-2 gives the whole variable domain ETGVTQSPTHLIKTRGQQVTLRCSSQSGHNTVSWYQQALGQGPQFIFQYYREEENGRGNFPPRFSGLQFPNYSSELNVNALELDDSALYLCASSPGQGLGELFFGEGSRLTVL.

The CDR3 nucleotides read TGTGCCAGCAGTGTGGACCAGCGGAGCTCCTACGAGCAGTACTTC. Its translation is CASSVDQRSSYEQYF. This chain links TRBV2 with TRBJ2-7, with D perhaps matching TRBD2 (5 bases). V gave up 4 bases and J gave up 0 bases, with 13 bases separating them. Germline CDR1 is SNHLY and CDR2 is FYNNEI. The length of the CDR3 is 15 residues.

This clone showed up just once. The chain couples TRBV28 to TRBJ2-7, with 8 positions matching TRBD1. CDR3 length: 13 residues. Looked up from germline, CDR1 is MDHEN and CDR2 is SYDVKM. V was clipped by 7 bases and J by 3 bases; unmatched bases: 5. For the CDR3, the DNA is TGTGCCAGCAATCCCGGGACAGGCTACGAGCAGTACTTC. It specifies CASNPGTGYEQYF.

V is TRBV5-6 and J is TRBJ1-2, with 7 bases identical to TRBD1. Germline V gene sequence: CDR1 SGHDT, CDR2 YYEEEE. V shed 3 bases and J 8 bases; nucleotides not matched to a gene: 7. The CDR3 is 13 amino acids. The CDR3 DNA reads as TGTGCCAGCAGCTCAGGGGGAATCGGCGGCTACACCTTC. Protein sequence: CASSSGGIGGYTF.